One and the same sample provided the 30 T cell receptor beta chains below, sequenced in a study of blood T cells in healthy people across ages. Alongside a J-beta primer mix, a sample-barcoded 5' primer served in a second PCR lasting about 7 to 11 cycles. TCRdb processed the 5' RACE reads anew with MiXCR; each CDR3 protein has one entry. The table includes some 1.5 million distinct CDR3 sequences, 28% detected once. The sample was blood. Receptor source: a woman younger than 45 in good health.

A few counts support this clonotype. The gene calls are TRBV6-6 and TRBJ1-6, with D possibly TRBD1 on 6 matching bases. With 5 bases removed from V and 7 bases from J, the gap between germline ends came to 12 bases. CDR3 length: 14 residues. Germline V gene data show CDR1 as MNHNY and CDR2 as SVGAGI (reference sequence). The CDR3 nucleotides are TGTGCCAGCAGTCAAGGGGGGCTGAATTCACCCCTCCACTTT. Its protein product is CASSQGGLNSPLHF.

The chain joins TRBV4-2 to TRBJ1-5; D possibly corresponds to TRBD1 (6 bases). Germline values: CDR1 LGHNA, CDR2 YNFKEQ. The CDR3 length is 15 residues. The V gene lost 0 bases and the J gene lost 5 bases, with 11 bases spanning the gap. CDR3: CASSQEVGADQPQHF. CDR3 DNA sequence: TGTGCCAGCAGCCAAGAGGTGGGGGCTGATCAGCCCCAGCATTTT.

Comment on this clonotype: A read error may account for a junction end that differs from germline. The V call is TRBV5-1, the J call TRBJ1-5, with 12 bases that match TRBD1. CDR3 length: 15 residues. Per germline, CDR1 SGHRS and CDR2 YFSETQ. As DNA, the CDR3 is TGCGCCAGCACTGGGGGGACAGGGGGCAAGCAGCCCCAGCATTTT. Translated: CASTGGTGGKQPQHF.

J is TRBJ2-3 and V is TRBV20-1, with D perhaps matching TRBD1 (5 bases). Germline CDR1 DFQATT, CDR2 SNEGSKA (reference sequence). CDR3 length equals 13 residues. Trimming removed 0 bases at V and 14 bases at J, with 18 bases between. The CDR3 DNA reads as TGCAGTGCTAGAGACCCGCAGGGCTTGGGTCTGTATTTT. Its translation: CSARDPQGLGLYF.

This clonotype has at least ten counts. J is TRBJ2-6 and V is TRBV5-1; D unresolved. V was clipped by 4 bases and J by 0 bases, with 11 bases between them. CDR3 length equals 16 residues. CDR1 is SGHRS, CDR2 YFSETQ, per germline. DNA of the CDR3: TGCGCCAGCAGCAATGAGTTGGGCTCTGGGGCCAACGTCCTGACTTTC. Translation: CASSNELGSGANVLTF.

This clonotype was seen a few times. Here the CDR3 reads CASSHQGATLTNGYTF. In DNA form, the CDR3 reads TGTGCCAGCAGTCACCAGGGGGCGACCCTAACTAATGGCTACACCTTC. The chain uses TRBV6-6 and TRBJ1-2, with TRBD1 matching 8 bases. J gave up 6 bases and V 5 bases, and 14 bases lay outside the gene matches. Germline V CDR1 and CDR2: MNHNY, SVGAGI (reference sequence). The CDR3 consists of 16 residues.

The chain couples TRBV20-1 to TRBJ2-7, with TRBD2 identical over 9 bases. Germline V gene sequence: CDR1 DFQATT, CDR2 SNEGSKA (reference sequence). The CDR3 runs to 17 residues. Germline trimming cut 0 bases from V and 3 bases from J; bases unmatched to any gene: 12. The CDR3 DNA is TGCAGTGCTAGAGATCGAAGCGGGAGGCGAGGGTACTACGAGCAGTACTTC. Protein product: CSARDRSGRRGYYEQYF.

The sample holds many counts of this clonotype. The CDR3 coding sequence is TGCAGCTCTCACAGGGCTCAAGAGACCCAGTACTTC. This codes for CSSHRAQETQYF. This rearrangement joins TRBV29-1 to TRBJ2-5, with a weak D call TRBD1 (6 bases). V shed 8 bases and J shed 2 bases, with 12 bases lying between them. Germline V gives CDR1 SQVTM, CDR2 ANQGSEA. The CDR3 has 12 amino acids.

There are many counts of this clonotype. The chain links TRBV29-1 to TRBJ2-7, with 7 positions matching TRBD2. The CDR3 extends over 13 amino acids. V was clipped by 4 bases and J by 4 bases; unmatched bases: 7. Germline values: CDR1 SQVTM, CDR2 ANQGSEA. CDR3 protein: CSVGEGPLYEQYF. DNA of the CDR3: TGCAGCGTTGGGGAGGGGCCCCTTTACGAGCAGTACTTC.

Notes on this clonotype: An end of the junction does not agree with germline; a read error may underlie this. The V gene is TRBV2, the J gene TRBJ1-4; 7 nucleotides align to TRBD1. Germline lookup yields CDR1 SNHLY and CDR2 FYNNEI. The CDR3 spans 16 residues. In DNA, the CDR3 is TGTGCCAACAGTGAGACAGGGAGAAATACTAATGAAAAACTGTTTTTT. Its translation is CANSETGRNTNEKLFF.

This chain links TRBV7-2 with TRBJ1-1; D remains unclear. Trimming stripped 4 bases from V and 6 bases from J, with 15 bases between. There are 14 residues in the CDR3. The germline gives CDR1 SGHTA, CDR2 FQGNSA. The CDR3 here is CASSSDGSTPEAFF. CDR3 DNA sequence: TGTGCCAGCAGCTCGGACGGATCGACGCCTGAAGCTTTCTTT.

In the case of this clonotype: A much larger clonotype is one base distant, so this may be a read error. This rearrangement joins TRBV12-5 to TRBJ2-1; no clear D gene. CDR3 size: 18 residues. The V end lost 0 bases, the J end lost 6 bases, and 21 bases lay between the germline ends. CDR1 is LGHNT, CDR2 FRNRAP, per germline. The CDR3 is CASGLVVRAPRPGNEQFF. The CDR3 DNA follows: TGTGCTAGTGGTTTGGTGGTCCGGGCCCCGCGACCTGGCAATGAGCAGTTCTTC.

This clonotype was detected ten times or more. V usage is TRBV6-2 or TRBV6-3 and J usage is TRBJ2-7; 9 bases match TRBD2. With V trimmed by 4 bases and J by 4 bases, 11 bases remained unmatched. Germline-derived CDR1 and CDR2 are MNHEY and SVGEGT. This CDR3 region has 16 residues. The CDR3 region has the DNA TGTGCCAGCAGTTTCCCGGGACTAGCAAATAGTTACGAGCAGTACTTC. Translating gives CASSFPGLANSYEQYF.

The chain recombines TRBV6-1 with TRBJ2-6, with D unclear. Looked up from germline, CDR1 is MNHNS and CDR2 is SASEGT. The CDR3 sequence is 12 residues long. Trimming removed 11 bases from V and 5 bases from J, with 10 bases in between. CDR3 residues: CAAVLWANVLTF. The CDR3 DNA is TGTGCCGCGGTGCTCTGGGCCAACGTCCTGACTTTC.

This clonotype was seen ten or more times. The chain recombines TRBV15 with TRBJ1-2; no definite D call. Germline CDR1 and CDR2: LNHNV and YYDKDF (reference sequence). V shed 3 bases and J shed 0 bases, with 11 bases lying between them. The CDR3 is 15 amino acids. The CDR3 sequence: CATSRERAANYGYTF. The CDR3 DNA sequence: TGTGCCACCAGCAGGGAGAGGGCAGCTAACTATGGCTACACCTTC. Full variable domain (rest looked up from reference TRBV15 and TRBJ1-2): DAMVIQNPRYQVTQFGKPVTLSCSQTLNHNVMYWYQQKSSQAPKLLFHYYDKDFNNEADTPDNFQSRRPNTSFCFLDIRSPGLGDTAMYLCATSRERAANYGYTFGSGTRLTVV.

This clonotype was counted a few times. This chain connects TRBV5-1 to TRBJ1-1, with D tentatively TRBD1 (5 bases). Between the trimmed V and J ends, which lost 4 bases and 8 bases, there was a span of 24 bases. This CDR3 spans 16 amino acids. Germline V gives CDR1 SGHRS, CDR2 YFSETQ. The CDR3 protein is CASSGAGTGSRLEAFF. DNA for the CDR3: TGCGCCAGCAGCGGGGCGGGCACAGGTTCAAGATTAGAAGCTTTCTTT.

CDR3 in amino acids: CASSLDPQVEGFYEQYF. In DNA, the CDR3 is TGTGCCAGCAGCTTGGACCCCCAGGTTGAAGGGTTCTACGAGCAGTACTTC. The chain carries TRBV5-6 and TRBJ2-7; D ambiguous. Trimming removed 0 bases from V and 3 bases from J, with 19 bases in between. This CDR3 is 17 amino acids long. The germline V gene has CDR1 SGHDT and CDR2 YYEEEE.

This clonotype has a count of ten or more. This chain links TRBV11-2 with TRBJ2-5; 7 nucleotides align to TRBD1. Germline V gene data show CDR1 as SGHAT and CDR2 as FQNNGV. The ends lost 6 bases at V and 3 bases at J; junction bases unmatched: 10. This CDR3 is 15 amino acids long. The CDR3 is CASRAGTGAKETQYF. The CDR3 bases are TGTGCCAGCAGGGCCGGAACAGGGGCGAAAGAGACCCAGTACTTC.

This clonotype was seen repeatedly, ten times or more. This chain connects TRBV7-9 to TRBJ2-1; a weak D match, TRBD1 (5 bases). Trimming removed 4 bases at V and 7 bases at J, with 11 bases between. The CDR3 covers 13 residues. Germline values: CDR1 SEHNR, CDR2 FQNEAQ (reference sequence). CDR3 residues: CASSSSRANEQFF. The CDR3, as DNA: TGTGCCAGCAGCTCCAGCAGGGCTAATGAGCAGTTCTTC. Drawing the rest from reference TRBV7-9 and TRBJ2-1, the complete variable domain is DTGVSQNPRHKITKRGQNVTFRCDPISEHNRLYWYRQTLGQGPEFLTYFQNEAQLEKSRLLSDRFSAERPKGSFSTLEIQRTEQGDSAMYLCASSSSRANEQFFGPGTRLTVL.

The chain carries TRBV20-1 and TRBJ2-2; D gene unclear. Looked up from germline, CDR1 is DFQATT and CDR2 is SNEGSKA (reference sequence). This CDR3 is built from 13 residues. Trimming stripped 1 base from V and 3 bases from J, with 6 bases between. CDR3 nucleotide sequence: TGCAGTGCTAGAGTCGCGCACACCGGGGAGCTGTTTTTT. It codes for CSARVAHTGELFF.

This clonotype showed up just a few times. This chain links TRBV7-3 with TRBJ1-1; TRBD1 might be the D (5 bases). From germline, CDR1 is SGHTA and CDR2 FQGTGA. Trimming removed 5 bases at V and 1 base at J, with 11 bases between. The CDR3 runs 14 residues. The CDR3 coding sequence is TGTGCCAGCAGCACGGGGCGAGGGAACACTGAAGCTTTCTTT. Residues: CASSTGRGNTEAFF.

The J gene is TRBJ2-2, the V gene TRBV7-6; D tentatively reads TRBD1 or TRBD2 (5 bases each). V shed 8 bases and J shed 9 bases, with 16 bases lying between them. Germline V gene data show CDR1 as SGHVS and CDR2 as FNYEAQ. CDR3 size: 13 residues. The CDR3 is CASARDGTRELFF. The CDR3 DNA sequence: TGTGCCAGCGCCAGGGACGGTACCCGGGAGCTGTTTTTT.

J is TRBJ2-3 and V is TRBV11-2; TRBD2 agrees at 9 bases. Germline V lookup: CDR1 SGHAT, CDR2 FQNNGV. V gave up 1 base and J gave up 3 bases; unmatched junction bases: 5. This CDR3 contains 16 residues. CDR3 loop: CASSLVAGAGTDTQYF. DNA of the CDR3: TGTGCCAGCAGCTTAGTAGCGGGAGCTGGGACAGATACGCAGTATTTT.

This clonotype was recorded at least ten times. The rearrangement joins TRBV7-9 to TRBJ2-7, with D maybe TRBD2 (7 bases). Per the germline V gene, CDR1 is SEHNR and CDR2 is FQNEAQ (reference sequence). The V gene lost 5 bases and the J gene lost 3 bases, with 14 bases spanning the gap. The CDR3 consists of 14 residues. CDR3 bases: TGTGCCAGCAGCCGAGGACTAGGGGGCTACGAGCAGTACTTC. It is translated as CASSRGLGGYEQYF.

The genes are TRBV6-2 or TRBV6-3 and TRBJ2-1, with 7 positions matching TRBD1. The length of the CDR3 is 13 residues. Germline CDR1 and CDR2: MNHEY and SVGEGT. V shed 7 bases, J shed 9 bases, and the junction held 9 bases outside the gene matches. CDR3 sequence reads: CASTETGVGEQFF. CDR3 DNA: TGTGCCAGCACTGAAACAGGGGTGGGTGAGCAGTTCTTC.

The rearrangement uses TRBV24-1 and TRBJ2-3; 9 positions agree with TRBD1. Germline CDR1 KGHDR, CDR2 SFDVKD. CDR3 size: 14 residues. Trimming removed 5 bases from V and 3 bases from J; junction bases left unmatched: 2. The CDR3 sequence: CATSVGTGTDTQYF. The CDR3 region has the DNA TGTGCCACCAGTGTAGGGACAGGGACAGATACGCAGTATTTT.

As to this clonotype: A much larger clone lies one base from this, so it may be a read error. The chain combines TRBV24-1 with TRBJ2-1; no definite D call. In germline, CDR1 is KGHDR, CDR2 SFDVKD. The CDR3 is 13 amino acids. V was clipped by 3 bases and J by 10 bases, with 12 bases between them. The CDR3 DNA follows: TGTGCCACCAGTGATCCTACAGCCTACGAGCAGTTCTTC. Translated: CATSDPTAYEQFF.

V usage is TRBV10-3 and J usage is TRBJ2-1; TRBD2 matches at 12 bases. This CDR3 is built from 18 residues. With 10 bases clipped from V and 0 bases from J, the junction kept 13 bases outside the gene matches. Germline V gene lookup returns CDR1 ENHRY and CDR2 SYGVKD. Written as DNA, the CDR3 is TGTGCCACCCGACCGGGACTAGCGGGTGGTAGCTCCTACAATGAGCAGTTCTTC. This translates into CATRPGLAGGSSYNEQFF.

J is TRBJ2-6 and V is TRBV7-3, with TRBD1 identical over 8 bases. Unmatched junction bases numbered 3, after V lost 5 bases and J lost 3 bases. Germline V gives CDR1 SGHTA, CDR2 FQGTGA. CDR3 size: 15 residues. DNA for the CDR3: TGTGCCAGCAGCCGACAGGGGTATGGGGCCAACGTCCTGACTTTC. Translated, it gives CASSRQGYGANVLTF. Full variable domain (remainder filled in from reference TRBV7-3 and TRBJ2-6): GAGVSQTPSNKVTEKGKYVELRCDPISGHTALYWYRQSLGQGPEFLIYFQGTGAADDSGLPNDRFFAVRPEGSVSTLKIQRTERGDSAVYLCASSRQGYGANVLTFGAGSRLTVL.

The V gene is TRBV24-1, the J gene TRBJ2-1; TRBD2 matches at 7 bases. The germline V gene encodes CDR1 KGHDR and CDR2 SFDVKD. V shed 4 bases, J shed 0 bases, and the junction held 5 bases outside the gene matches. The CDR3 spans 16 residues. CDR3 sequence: CATSDPLADSYNEQFF. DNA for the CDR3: TGTGCCACCAGTGACCCCCTAGCGGACTCCTACAATGAGCAGTTCTTC.